A single sample gave rise to the 11 T cell receptor beta chains below, sequenced in a study of T cell repertoires in cytomegalovirus infection. TCRdb re-analysed the reads in MiXCR, keeping a single row per CDR3 protein. Of about 740,000 distinct CDR3 sequences in the sample, about a third are singletons; the top ten hold roughly 2.8%. Sequenced input: PBMCs. These receptor sequences come from a human donor in good health (CMV status not recorded). Some clones in this sample may be carry-over from other donors' samples.

The genes are TRBV3-1 and TRBJ2-6, with 9 positions matching TRBD1. The CDR3 totals 20 residues. The V gene's germline CDR1 is LGHDT and CDR2 YNNKEL (reference sequence). J gave up 1 base and V 3 bases, and 13 bases lay outside the gene matches. This CDR3 is CASSHFSGTGISSGANVLTF. The CDR3 DNA is TGTGCCAGCAGCCATTTCTCCGGGACAGGGATTTCTTCTGGGGCCAACGTCCTGACTTTC.

This clonotype was counted between two and nine times. The J gene is TRBJ2-1, the V gene TRBV6-4; 11 bases match TRBD2. The CDR3 totals 15 residues. Trimming cost V 6 bases and J 5 bases; bases outside gene matches: 6. The germline CDR1 and CDR2 sequences are MRHNA and SNTAGT. The CDR3 protein is CASRYSGGAHNEQFF. The CDR3 bases are TGTGCCAGCAGATATAGCGGGGGGGCCCACAATGAGCAGTTCTTC.

V is TRBV20-1 and J is TRBJ1-2; 8 bases are a match to TRBD1. The V gene end was trimmed by 3 bases and the J gene end by 6 bases; junction bases not matched to a gene: 3. This CDR3 comprises 12 residues. Germline assignment: CDR1 DFQATT and CDR2 SNEGSKA (reference sequence). The CDR3 here is CSARDRDDGYTF. The CDR3 coding sequence is TGCAGTGCTAGGGACAGGGACGATGGCTACACCTTC.

The V and J genes are TRBV20-1 and TRBJ2-7; 9 nucleotides line up with TRBD2. Unmatched junction bases numbered 10, after V lost 0 bases and J lost 4 bases. This CDR3 has 16 amino acids. Germline CDR1 and CDR2: DFQATT and SNEGSKA (reference sequence). In DNA form, the CDR3 reads TGCAGTGCTAGAGAGCGACGACTAGCGGCATCGTACGAGCAGTACTTC. Translating it yields CSARERRLAASYEQYF.

The chain couples TRBV27 to TRBJ1-2, with TRBD1 matching 8 bases. V trimming: 5 bases; J trimming: 6 bases; junction bases outside the gene matches: 23. CDR1 is MNHEY and CDR2 is SMNVEV in the germline V gene (reference sequence). The CDR3 consists of 19 residues. The CDR3 region has the DNA TGTGCCAGCAGTCGCACCAGGACAGGGCGATCGAGGCGGGAAGATGGCTACACCTTC. This encodes CASSRTRTGRSRREDGYTF.

This clonotype has at least ten counts. The CDR3 here is CASSLRVGTIYF. DNA of the CDR3: TGTGCCAGCAGCTTGAGGGTGGGCACCATATATTTT. The chain links TRBV7-2 to TRBJ1-3; unclear D gene. V dropped 3 bases and J dropped 9 bases, with 9 bases sitting between them. This CDR3 contains 12 residues. Germline assignment: CDR1 SGHTA and CDR2 FQGNSA.

This clonotype came up a few times. This chain links TRBV27 with TRBJ2-1, with D tentatively TRBD2 (6 bases). The CDR3 is 20 amino acids. Trimming took 3 bases from V and 0 from J, leaving 24 bases between them. The germline V gene has CDR1 MNHEY and CDR2 SMNVEV (reference sequence). The chain's CDR3 is CASSLNFGTLQSSSYNEQFF. CDR3 DNA: TGTGCCAGCAGTTTGAATTTTGGGACTCTACAATCGAGCTCCTACAATGAGCAGTTCTTC.

The CDR3: CASSINRVQGELFF. The CDR3, as DNA: TGTGCCAGCAGTATCAACAGGGTGCAAGGGGAACTGTTTTTT. The chain employs TRBV12-3 or TRBV12-4 and TRBJ1-4; a possible D gene is TRBD1 (6 bases). With 5 bases removed from V and 12 bases from J, the gap between germline ends came to 19 bases. This CDR3 is 14 amino acids long.

V usage is TRBV25-1 and J usage is TRBJ1-1; no definite D call. CDR1 is MGHDK, CDR2 SYGVNS, per germline. V was pared by 7 bases and J by 11 bases, with 20 bases between. The CDR3 sequence is 13 residues long. The CDR3 here is CASTSDRGPRAFF. The CDR3 DNA follows: TGTGCCAGCACCTCCGATCGGGGTCCTAGGGCTTTCTTT.

This clonotype is a singleton in its sample. No conserved phenylalanine or tryptophan ends this CDR3, so it is likely a read error. This chain joins TRBV28 and TRBJ2-1; TRBD1 might be the D (6 bases). V lost 8 bases to trimming and J lost 3 bases, with 11 bases between them. Germline assignment: CDR1 MDHEN and CDR2 SYDVKM. This CDR3 is 13 amino acids long. CDR3 sequence: CASDTGRYNEQFL. DNA of the CDR3: TGTGCCAGCGATACAGGGCGCTACAATGAGCAGTTCTTA.

This clonotype turned up a few times. V gene TRBV7-4 combines with J gene TRBJ2-7, with a tentative D call TRBD1 (6 bases). Germline V CDR1 and CDR2: SGHVT, SQSDAQ. V was pared by 0 bases and J by 4 bases, with 16 bases between. This CDR3 spans 16 amino acids. CDR3 amino acids: CASSLANPARGYEQYF. The CDR3 nucleotides read TGTGCCAGCAGCTTAGCTAACCCGGCCAGGGGATACGAGCAGTACTTC.